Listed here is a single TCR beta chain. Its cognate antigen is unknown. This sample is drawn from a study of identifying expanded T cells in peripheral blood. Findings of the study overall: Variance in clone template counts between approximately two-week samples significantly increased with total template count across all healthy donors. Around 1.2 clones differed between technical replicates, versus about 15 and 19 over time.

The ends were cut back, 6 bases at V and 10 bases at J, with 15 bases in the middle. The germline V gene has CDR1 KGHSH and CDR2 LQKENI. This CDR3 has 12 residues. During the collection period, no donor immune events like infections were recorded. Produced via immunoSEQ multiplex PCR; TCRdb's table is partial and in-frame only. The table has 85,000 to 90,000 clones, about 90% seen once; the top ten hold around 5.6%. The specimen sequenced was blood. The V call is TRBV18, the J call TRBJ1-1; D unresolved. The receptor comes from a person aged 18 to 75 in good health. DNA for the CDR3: TGTGCCAGCTCGCCCAAGATGGACTCAGCTTTCTTT. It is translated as CASSPKMDSAFF.